The 30 T cell receptor beta chains reported below all come from one sample, sequenced in a study of T cell changes during pregnancy in multiple sclerosis (dated by TCRdb to about 2019). The method behind the library was the immunoSEQ multiplex PCR assay. Imported from immuneACCESS, the table was reduced by TCRdb to in-frame sequences with V and J called. These copies leave out some clones; in studies compared against another copy, an unresolved V gene accounts for under half, and the cause of the remainder is not known. The sample table holds about 100,000 clones, of which more than 85% were seen once. Around 3.2% of the sample lies in the top ten. Specimen: peripheral blood, collected in the second trimester of pregnancy. The receptors stem from a female donor with multiple sclerosis, enrolled in a pregnancy study.

The chain joins TRBV2 to TRBJ1-5; D might be TRBD1 (5 bases). Germline CDR1 is SNHLY and CDR2 is FYNNEI. CDR3 length: 14 amino acids. The V end was cut by 7 bases, the J end by 2 bases, with 12 bases between. The CDR3 reads CASNGGTGNQPQHF. For the CDR3, the DNA is TGTGCCAGCAACGGGGGTACGGGCAATCAGCCCCAGCATTTT.

The rearrangement uses TRBV19 and TRBJ2-1; 9 bases line up with TRBD2. J lost 2 bases, V lost 7 bases, and 12 bases had no gene match. This CDR3 is built from 17 residues. Germline V gene sequence: CDR1 LNHDA, CDR2 SQIVND (reference sequence). The CDR3 nucleotides are TGTGCCAGTATCCCCTCTCACTTAGCGGGAGCCTACAATGAGCAGTTCTTC. It yields the protein CASIPSHLAGAYNEQFF.

The V and J genes are TRBV5-1 and TRBJ1-3; weak D call: TRBD1 (6 bases). Deletions cut 4 bases from V and 4 bases from J, with 24 bases between. Germline V lookup: CDR1 SGHRS, CDR2 YFSETQ. There are 18 residues in the CDR3. This CDR3 reads CASSPTGQQGWSGNTIYF. In DNA form, the CDR3 reads TGCGCCAGCAGCCCAACGGGGCAACAGGGATGGTCCGGAAACACCATATATTTT.

The genes are TRBV11-1 and TRBJ2-7, with D uncertain. The germline V gene has CDR1 SGHAT and CDR2 FQDESV (reference sequence). V was pared by 2 bases and J by 1 base, with 12 bases between. This CDR3 is 15 amino acids long. CDR3 nucleotide sequence: TGTGCCAGCAGCTTATATCAGGAAAAGTCCTACGAGCAGTACTTC. This encodes CASSLYQEKSYEQYF.

This chain links TRBV11-2 with TRBJ2-7; 9 nucleotides align to TRBD2. Germline V gene data show CDR1 as SGHAT and CDR2 as FQNNGV. V lost 4 bases to trimming and J lost 4 bases; unmatched junction nucleotides: 11. This CDR3 has 16 amino acids. For the CDR3, the DNA is TGTGCCAGCAGCTCAATGGTGGGACTAGCAGGTTACGAGCAGTACTTC. This encodes CASSSMVGLAGYEQYF.

V is TRBV28 and J is TRBJ2-6; 7 nucleotides agree with TRBD2. The CDR3 is 16 residues long. Per germline, CDR1 MDHEN and CDR2 SYDVKM. The J segment lost 0 bases and the V segment lost 4 bases, leaving 3 bases of the junction unmatched. Here the CDR3 reads CASSWGGSSGANVLTF. CDR3 DNA sequence: TGTGCCAGCAGTTGGGGGGGGAGCTCTGGGGCCAACGTCCTGACTTTC.

The chain combines TRBV6-1 with TRBJ2-3; 10 bases match TRBD2. This CDR3 is built from 14 residues. Trimming took 4 bases from V and 4 from J; bases not matched to a gene: 2. Germline V gives CDR1 MNHNS, CDR2 SASEGT. Here the CDR3 reads CASSVSGRADTQYF. Written as DNA, the CDR3 is TGTGCCAGCAGTGTGAGCGGGAGGGCAGATACGCAGTATTTT.

This chain links TRBV7-2 with TRBJ2-5; weak D call: TRBD2 (7 bases). Germline V gene lookup returns CDR1 SGHTA and CDR2 FQGNSA. Trimming stripped 0 bases from V and 4 bases from J, with 12 bases between. The CDR3 is 15 amino acids. The CDR3 spells CASSLATGRGETQYF. In DNA form, the CDR3 reads TGTGCCAGCAGCTTAGCAACAGGGAGGGGAGAGACCCAGTACTTC. Together with reference TRBV7-2 and TRBJ2-5, the CDR3 gives the full variable domain: GAGVSQSPSNKVTEKGKDVELRCDPISGHTALYWYRQSLGQGLEFLIYFQGNSAPDKSGLPSDRFSAERTGGSVSTLTIQRTQQEDSAVYLCASSLATGRGETQYFGPGTRLLVL.

The CDR3 reads CASSQVLGQGVTYNEQFF. The CDR3 coding sequence is TGTGCCAGCAGCCAAGTACTGGGACAGGGGGTAACCTACAATGAGCAGTTCTTC. The J gene is TRBJ2-1, the V gene TRBV4-2; 11 bases are a match to TRBD1. Trimming removed 1 base from V and 2 bases from J; junction bases left unmatched: 7. The CDR3 has 18 amino acids. Germline assignment: CDR1 LGHNA and CDR2 YNFKEQ.

This chain connects TRBV29-1 to TRBJ2-2; 10 positions match TRBD1. CDR1 is SQVTM, CDR2 ANQGSEA, per germline. This CDR3 region has 14 residues. The ends lost 6 bases at V and 7 bases at J; junction bases unmatched: 8. CDR3 residues: CSVTGGPRGGELFF. The CDR3 coding sequence is TGCAGCGTGACAGGGGGCCCCCGGGGCGGGGAGCTGTTTTTT.

The gene calls are TRBV6-5 and TRBJ2-3; 11 positions match TRBD2. The CDR3 is made up of 14 amino acids. After removal of 4 bases from V and 4 bases from J, the junction contained 1 base not matched to a gene. Germline CDR1 and CDR2: MNHEY and SVGAGI. The CDR3 DNA follows: TGTGCCAGCAGTTTGGGACTAGCGGCAGATACGCAGTATTTT. Its translation is CASSLGLAADTQYF.

The gene calls are TRBV28 and TRBJ2-6; D ambiguous. Trimming took off 8 bases at V and 1 base at J, with 9 bases between the two ends. The CDR3 extends over 14 amino acids. Germline assignment: CDR1 MDHEN and CDR2 SYDVKM. CDR3 bases: TGTGCCAGCCTAAGAGATTCTGGGGCCAACGTCCTGACTTTC. This gives the protein CASLRDSGANVLTF.

This clone has at least ten counts. The CDR3 loop is CASAKGDYGYTF. The CDR3 nucleotides read TGTGCCAGCGCCAAAGGAGATTATGGCTACACCTTC. The rearrangement links TRBV18 to TRBJ1-2, with D unresolved. This CDR3 comprises 12 residues. Per germline, CDR1 KGHSH and CDR2 LQKENI. The germline V and J ends were trimmed by 8 bases and 5 bases, with 12 bases remaining between them.

The chain links TRBV9 to TRBJ2-1; D is unclear. Germline V gene sequence: CDR1 SGDLS, CDR2 YYNGEE. The ends were cut back, 3 bases at V and 6 bases at J, with 13 bases in the middle. The CDR3 loop spans 14 amino acids. The CDR3 here is CASSGVRNSNEQFF. The CDR3 DNA reads as TGTGCCAGCAGCGGCGTGAGGAATAGCAATGAGCAGTTCTTC.

V usage is TRBV7-9 and J usage is TRBJ2-7, with TRBD1 as a possible D gene (5 bases). V was clipped by 1 base and J by 5 bases, with 15 bases between them. In germline, CDR1 is SEHNR, CDR2 FQNEAQ (reference sequence). CDR3 length: 15 residues. CDR3 loop: CASSLVARVSDEQYF. CDR3 coding DNA: TGTGCCAGCAGCTTAGTAGCCAGGGTGTCGGACGAGCAGTACTTC.

This clone occurred once. V usage is TRBV19 and J usage is TRBJ2-7; 9 nucleotides line up with TRBD2. The CDR3 consists of 15 residues. J gave up 4 bases and V 3 bases, and 7 bases lay outside the gene matches. Germline lookup yields CDR1 LNHDA and CDR2 SQIVND (reference sequence). The CDR3 sequence is CASSIKAGGSYEQYF. The CDR3 DNA reads TGTGCCAGTAGTATCAAAGCGGGAGGTTCTTACGAGCAGTACTTC.

This chain links TRBV28 with TRBJ2-5; D remains ambiguous. The V and J ends lost 4 bases and 2 bases respectively, with 14 bases between them. This CDR3 region has 15 residues. Germline CDR1 reads MDHEN; CDR2 reads SYDVKM. CDR3 region: CASSSSSRGQETQYF. The CDR3, as DNA: TGTGCCAGCAGTTCCTCGAGTCGCGGACAAGAGACCCAGTACTTC.

The J gene is TRBJ2-1, the V gene TRBV28, with D perhaps TRBD2 (5 bases). The CDR3 contains 15 residues. Per the germline V gene, CDR1 is MDHEN and CDR2 is SYDVKM. V was trimmed by 3 bases and J by 4 bases, leaving 13 bases between them. Written as DNA, the CDR3 is TGTGCCAGCAGTTTGTCGGGGTTAGGGTACAATGAGCAGTTCTTC. It yields the protein CASSLSGLGYNEQFF.

J is TRBJ1-3 and V is TRBV28; D remains ambiguous. V lost 5 bases and J lost 0, with 11 bases in between. Germline CDR1 is MDHEN and CDR2 is SYDVKM. CDR3 size: 15 residues. CDR3 bases: TGTGCCAGCAGTCCCCTTTTGTCCTCTGGAAACACCATATATTTT. Translation: CASSPLLSSGNTIYF.

The chain employs TRBV7-6 and TRBJ2-3, with 13 bases aligning to TRBD2. This CDR3 contains 18 residues. Germline-derived CDR1 and CDR2 are SGHVS and FNYEAQ. J was trimmed by 0 bases and V by 5 bases; bases with no gene match: 8. The CDR3 nucleotides read TGTGCCAGCAGCCTAGGGACTAGCGGGGCCTTTAGCACAGATACGCAGTATTTT. It codes for CASSLGTSGAFSTDTQYF.

This chain joins TRBV29-1 and TRBJ1-3, with 8 nucleotides matching TRBD1. J gave up 0 bases and V 5 bases, and 3 bases lay outside the gene matches. Per the germline V gene, CDR1 is SQVTM and CDR2 is ANQGSEA. The CDR3 loop spans 14 amino acids. CDR3 amino acids: CSVWTGSSGNTIYF. CDR3 nucleotide sequence: TGCAGCGTTTGGACAGGGAGCTCTGGAAACACCATATATTTT.

The chain couples TRBV6-5 to TRBJ2-2, with D perhaps TRBD2 (6 bases). Trimming pared 2 bases from V and 6 bases from J, leaving 13 bases between. Germline CDR1 is MNHEY and CDR2 is SVGAGI. CDR3 length: 15 residues. The CDR3, as DNA: TGTGCCAGCAGTTACGAGGGCGGGATCGCCGGGGAGCTGTTTTTT. This gives the protein CASSYEGGIAGELFF.

DNA of the CDR3: TGTGCCAGCAGCACCTTATACAACAGGGCCGGGGAGCTGTTTTTT. It encodes CASSTLYNRAGELFF. The chain uses TRBV28 and TRBJ2-2; D might be TRBD1 (6 bases). The V gene's germline CDR1 is MDHEN and CDR2 SYDVKM. Trimming pared 6 bases from V and 6 bases from J, leaving 17 bases between. The CDR3 length is 15 residues. Full variable domain (outside the CDR3, taken from reference TRBV28 and TRBJ2-2): DVKVTQSSRYLVKRTGEKVFLECVQDMDHENMFWYRQDPGLGLRLIYFSYDVKMKEKGDIPEGYSVSREKKERFSLILESASTNQTSMYLCASSTLYNRAGELFFGEGSRLTVL.

This rearrangement joins TRBV14 to TRBJ2-3, with TRBD2 matching over 9 bases. V was clipped by 0 bases and J by 3 bases; unmatched bases: 10. In germline, CDR1 is SGHDN, CDR2 FVKESK. The CDR3 covers 18 residues. The chain's CDR3 is CASSQEVIRSGRTDTQYF. CDR3 coding DNA: TGTGCCAGCAGCCAAGAAGTTATTCGGAGCGGGAGGACAGATACGCAGTATTTT.

The genes are TRBV6-6 and TRBJ2-7; possible D gene TRBD2, 5 bases. V was trimmed by 3 bases and J by 0 bases, leaving 12 bases between them. Germline V lookup: CDR1 MNHNY, CDR2 SVGAGI (reference sequence). This CDR3 comprises 15 residues. The CDR3 nucleotides read TGTGCCAGCAGTTATGTACAGCGGAACTCCTACGAGCAGTACTTC. Protein sequence: CASSYVQRNSYEQYF.

This CDR3 is CASSLGTTGDEQFF. CDR3 DNA: TGTGCCAGCAGTTTAGGGACAACCGGCGATGAGCAGTTCTTC. The chain combines TRBV28 with TRBJ2-1; the D gene is possibly TRBD1 (6 bases). The germline V gene has CDR1 MDHEN and CDR2 SYDVKM. Trimming removed 2 bases at V and 8 bases at J, with 13 bases between. The CDR3 contains 14 residues. The variable domain in full, completed from reference TRBV28 and TRBJ2-1, reads DVKVTQSSRYLVKRTGEKVFLECVQDMDHENMFWYRQDPGLGLRLIYFSYDVKMKEKGDIPEGYSVSREKKERFSLILESASTNQTSMYLCASSLGTTGDEQFFGPGTRLTVL.

V and J are TRBV5-5 and TRBJ1-1; D unclear. CDR3 length: 14 residues. Germline V gene sequence: CDR1 SGHKS, CDR2 YYEKEE (reference sequence). Trimming removed 0 bases at V and 2 bases at J, with 8 bases between. This CDR3 reads CASSLEAINTEAFF. CDR3 DNA: TGTGCCAGCAGCTTGGAAGCGATAAACACTGAAGCTTTCTTT.

This chain links TRBV15 with TRBJ1-5; 7 bases agree with TRBD1. The V and J ends lost 5 bases and 6 bases, in that order; junction bases with no gene match: 7. This CDR3 spans 14 amino acids. CDR1 is LNHNV, CDR2 YYDKDF, per germline (reference sequence). This CDR3 reads CATSGAQGRQPQHF. The CDR3 DNA reads TGTGCCACCAGCGGTGCACAGGGGCGTCAGCCCCAGCATTTT.

The V call is TRBV7-9, the J call TRBJ2-3; D is unclear. Trimming shortened V by 5 bases and J by 8 bases, and 11 bases separated the two germline ends. The V gene's germline CDR1 is SEHNR and CDR2 FQNEAQ (reference sequence). CDR3 length equals 12 residues. CDR3 coding DNA: TGTGCCAGCAGCACAGAACTGGTTACGCAGTATTTT. As protein: CASSTELVTQYF.

The chain uses TRBV28 and TRBJ1-2, with D uncertain. Trimming took 2 bases from V and 13 from J, leaving 11 bases between them. The CDR3 spans 11 residues. CDR1 MDHEN and CDR2 SYDVKM come from the germline V gene. This CDR3 is CASSLVGDCTF. For the CDR3, the DNA is TGTGCCAGCAGTTTAGTGGGCGATTGCACCTTC.